A single sample is the source of the 3 T cell receptor beta chains below, sequenced in a study of T cell responses to AZD1222 COVID-19 vaccine. Measured with immunoSEQ multiplex PCR; TCRdb has only the in-frame clones, and not every one. The data show about 180,000 clones, around 93% seen once. The sequences come from peripheral blood, collected 28 days after the second dose of the MenACWY control vaccine. All receptors come from an adult who received the MenACWY meningococcal vaccine as a control.

The V and J genes are TRBV6-5 and TRBJ2-5, with D unresolved. V was trimmed by 2 bases and J by 4 bases, leaving 8 bases between them. The CDR3 extends over 13 amino acids. Germline values: CDR1 MNHEY, CDR2 SVGAGI. The CDR3 sequence is CASSYERRETQYF. Written as DNA, the CDR3 is TGTGCCAGCAGTTACGAGCGAAGAGAGACCCAGTACTTC.

Of note for this clone: The same CDR3 can be traced to other DNA sequences in this sample. The V and J genes are TRBV3-1 (or the pseudogene TRBV3-2) and TRBJ1-3, with D hard to call. Germline CDR1 and CDR2: LGHDT and YNNKEL (reference sequence). The CDR3 spans 14 residues. V lost 3 bases and J lost 0, with 6 bases in between. The CDR3 coding sequence is TGTGCCAGCAGCCAGGGAAGCTCTGGAAACACCATATATTTT. The encoded protein is CASSQGSSGNTIYF.

CDR3 loop: CASSKRTGTANTEAFF. For the CDR3, the DNA is TGTGCCAGCAGTAAAAGGACCGGGACAGCGAACACTGAAGCTTTCTTT. The chain has TRBV27 and TRBJ1-1, with 7 bases identical to TRBD1. The CDR3 contains 16 residues. V gave up 5 bases and J gave up 1 base; unmatched junction bases: 10. Germline V CDR1 and CDR2: MNHEY, SMNVEV (reference sequence).